This TCR beta chain derives from a study of Ad26.COV2.S vaccination and SARS-CoV-2 variants. Turning to the study itself: This donor came from the COV1001 trial of Ad26.COV2.S. The study gave Ad26.COV2.S intramuscularly, once or twice 56 days apart.

Treatment indicated: 15 to 20 received Ad26.COV2.S at low or high dose, single or two shots; about 5 received placebo; per-sample allocation not given. Collection of samples fell on day 63 after the first vaccine or placebo injection. General study results and limits: Non-spike TCR breadth was similar in vaccine and placebo recipients. From the TCR breadth and depth analyses, total T cell responses may have been underestimated.

Clones were read by immunoSEQ multiplex PCR, and TCRdb kept only the in-frame ones, dropping some. The table records hundreds of thousands of clones, roughly 89% of them present only once. V gave up 3 bases and J gave up 0 bases, with 12 bases separating them. The germline gives CDR1 SNHLY, CDR2 FYNNEI. This CDR3 spans 16 amino acids. Concerning this clone: Its antigen is unknown.

The sequence came from a person aged 18-60 years who received the Ad26.COV2.S COVID-19 vaccine or a placebo. V gene TRBV2 combines with J gene TRBJ1-3; D ambiguous. The sequencing here drew on peripheral blood, taken in a trial of Ad26.COV2.S vaccine versus placebo. The CDR3 DNA reads TGTGCCAGCAGTGAGTTCCAGGCCATCTCTGGAAACACCATATATTTT. Translated, it gives CASSEFQAISGNTIYF.